Detailed here is one T cell receptor beta chain. The specificity of this receptor is unknown. Per-nucleotide qualities are absent, and no much larger clonotype sits a single base away. Samples from volunteer blood donors who had recovered from COVID-19 were contributed by a second Seattle source. Whole blood was collected in K2EDTA tubes by collaborating institutions according to the institutions' own protocols. For TCRbeta analysis, collaborators shipped samples in one of three forms: frozen whole blood, isolated PBMCs, or DNA extracted from either of those sample types. The data are from a study of blood T cell repertoires in COVID-19 (dated by TCRdb to 2018 to 2021). Background for the entire study: The collaborator samples originated in the United States, Italy and Spain and spanned the acute and convalescent phases of COVID-19. Subjects who had been exposed to COVID-19, were actively infected with it, or had recovered from it provided the deeply sampled blood TCRbeta repertoires that made up the dataset. Nearly every sample came with metadata listing a de-identified subject ID, COVID-19 status, age in years and sex. The samples were drawn from two sources: the first 160 participants of the ongoing ImmuneRACE study, and approximately 1,300 subjects contributed by 6 global collaborators. The prospective study material was composed of cDNA or gDNA derived from T cells, B-cell-depleted T cells, or PBMCs. Where HLA class I and class II types were available, the types were taken from metadata supplied by the sample provider, not from assay-based typing. The repertoires were released in a freely available public database intended as a resource for research on the immune response to SARS-CoV-2.

CDR1 and CDR2, looked up from the germline V gene, are MGHRA and YSYEKL. V lost 5 bases and J lost 3 bases, and the count of bases not matched to a germline gene is 8. The cysteine opens and the phenylalanine closes a CDR3 of 15 amino acids. Only the CDR3 portion is preserved as DNA: 45 bases, with reading frame beginning at the first base. Study-level results and caveats: The quantity of clinical and demographic metadata differed by source and by participant and was supplied without curation.

TCRbeta CDR3 regions were amplified from genomic DNA using the immunoSEQ Assay, a bias-controlled multiplex PCR. The authors' pipeline ran thus. Nucleated cell counts per sample were estimated from amplification of reference gene primers within the assay. To quantify the absolute abundance of each unique TCRbeta CDR3 rearrangement, sequence reads were collapsed and filtered. Productive Simpson clonality was computed per sample as the square root of Simpson's diversity index over productive rearrangements. The table comes from immuneACCESS by way of TCRdb, which keeps in-frame sequences with V and J called. Part of the clones is missing from these tables; in studies checked, under half for an unresolved V gene and the rest for unknown reasons. For V, J and clone size, that table is used; D and trimming come from the DNA. Recorded for this sample are hundreds of thousands of clones; approximately 89% of them occurred a single time. The ten largest clonotypes hold over 6% of the sample.

The V and J genes are TRBV4-1 and TRBJ2-7, and 9 bases in between align with TRBD1. This sequence was found in a woman younger than 45 who had recovered from COVID-19. The sample taken for sequencing was peripheral blood. The CDR3 is CASSFPGQGVYEQYF. The nucleotides are TGCGCCAGCAGCTTTCCGGGACAGGGAGTCTACGAGCAGTACTTC.